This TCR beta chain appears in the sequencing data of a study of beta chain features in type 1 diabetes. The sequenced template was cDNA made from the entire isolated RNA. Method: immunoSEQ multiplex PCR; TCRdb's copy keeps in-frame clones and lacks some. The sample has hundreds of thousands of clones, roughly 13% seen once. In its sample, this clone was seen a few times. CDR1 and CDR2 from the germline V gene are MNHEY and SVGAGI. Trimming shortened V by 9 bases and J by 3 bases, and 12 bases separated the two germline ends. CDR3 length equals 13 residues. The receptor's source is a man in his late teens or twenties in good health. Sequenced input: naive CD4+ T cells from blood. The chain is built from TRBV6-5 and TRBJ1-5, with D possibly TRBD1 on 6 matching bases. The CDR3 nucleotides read TGTGCCAGTCGAAGGACAGACAATCAGCCCCAGCATTTT. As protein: CASRRTDNQPQHF.